A selection of T cell receptor beta chains follows, all from one sample in a study of T cell responses to AZD1222 COVID-19 vaccine. Only in-frame clones appear in the TCRdb table, and some are missing; sequencing was by immunoSEQ multiplex PCR. The sample contains some 120,000 clones, over 85% of which appear only once. The sequenced sample was peripheral blood, obtained on day 0 of AZD1222 vaccination. The source of these receptors is an adult in good health. CDR3s include the opening cysteine and the closing phenylalanine or tryptophan. The D gene is left open where the match is weak. The listing skips clone size in some rows; elsewhere it reads once, few, many or a size class.

clone_size: .; d_call: .; j_call: TRBJ1-1; v_call: TRBV7-9; cdr3_aa: CASSLSGNTEAFF; cdr3_nt: TGTGCCAGCAGCTTATCAGGGAACACTGAAGCTTTCTTT
clone_size: few; d_call: .; j_call: TRBJ1-1; v_call: TRBV7-8; cdr3_aa: CASSQREVAVNTEAFF; cdr3_nt: TGTGCCAGCAGCCAAAGGGAGGTGGCGGTGAACACTGAAGCTTTCTTT
clone_size: .; d_call: TRBD1; j_call: TRBJ1-2; v_call: TRBV13; cdr3_aa: CASTLGQALGSYGYTF; cdr3_nt: TGTGCCAGCACCCTCGGACAGGCCCTTGGGTCCTATGGCTACACCTTC
clone_size: .; d_call: .; j_call: TRBJ1-4; v_call: TRBV25-1; cdr3_aa: CASSDQILEKLFF; cdr3_nt: TGTGCCAGCAGTGATCAGATTTTAGAAAAACTGTTTTTT
clone_size: .; d_call: TRBD1; j_call: TRBJ1-3; v_call: TRBV9; cdr3_aa: CASSVGTGVLSGNTIYF; cdr3_nt: TGTGCCAGCAGCGTTGGGACAGGGGTCCTCTCTGGAAACACCATATATTTT
clone_size: .; d_call: .; j_call: TRBJ1-2; v_call: TRBV5-1; cdr3_aa: CASSLGPNYGYTF; cdr3_nt: TGCGCCAGCAGCTTGGGACCTAACTATGGCTACACCTTC
clone_size: .; d_call: .; j_call: TRBJ1-2; v_call: TRBV11-2; cdr3_aa: CASSPPTGGNYGYTF; cdr3_nt: TGTGCCAGCAGCCCCCCCACCGGGGGTAACTATGGCTACACCTTC
clone_size: .; d_call: .; j_call: TRBJ1-1; v_call: TRBV5-4; cdr3_aa: CASSKTAYMNTEAFF; cdr3_nt: TGTGCCAGCAGCAAAACAGCCTACATGAACACTGAAGCTTTCTTT
clone_size: .; d_call: TRBD2; j_call: TRBJ2-1; v_call: TRBV12-3/TRBV12-4; cdr3_aa: CASRVTGGPFF; cdr3_nt: TGTGCCAGCAGGGTGACGGGGGGGCCGTTCTTC
clone_size: .; d_call: .; j_call: TRBJ1-3; v_call: TRBV18; cdr3_aa: CASSPIPGTRSGNTIYF; cdr3_nt: TGTGCCAGCTCACCAATTCCGGGGACGCGCTCTGGAAACACCATATATTTT
clone_size: once; d_call: TRBD2; j_call: TRBJ2-5; v_call: TRBV2; cdr3_aa: CASSGLAGGLRETQYF; cdr3_nt: TGTGCCAGCAGCGGACTAGCGGGGGGGTTAAGAGAGACCCAGTACTTC
clone_size: .; d_call: .; j_call: TRBJ1-2; v_call: TRBV12-3/TRBV12-4; cdr3_aa: CASSPGYNYGYTF; cdr3_nt: TGTGCCAGCAGCCCAGGGTATAACTATGGCTACACCTTC
clone_size: .; d_call: TRBD1; j_call: TRBJ2-7; v_call: TRBV27; cdr3_aa: CASSPAGQGSPYEQYF; cdr3_nt: TGTGCCAGCAGTCCCGCGGGACAGGGGAGCCCCTACGAGCAGTACTTC
clone_size: .; d_call: .; j_call: TRBJ1-1; v_call: TRBV20-1; cdr3_aa: CSARGNTEAFF; cdr3_nt: TGCAGTGCTAGGGGGAACACTGAAGCTTTCTTT
clone_size: once; d_call: TRBD1; j_call: TRBJ1-2; v_call: TRBV3-1/TRBV3-2; cdr3_aa: CASSRPGQGIYGYTF; cdr3_nt: TGTGCCAGCAGCCGCCCGGGACAGGGGATCTATGGCTACACCTTC
clone_size: .; d_call: .; j_call: TRBJ1-2; v_call: TRBV6-5; cdr3_aa: CASSSPDHGYTF; cdr3_nt: TGTGCCAGCAGTTCCCCCGACCATGGCTACACCTTC
clone_size: .; d_call: .; j_call: TRBJ1-3; v_call: TRBV7-2; cdr3_aa: CASSLVVSSGNTIYF; cdr3_nt: TGTGCCAGCAGCTTAGTGGTTAGCTCTGGAAACACCATATATTTT
clone_size: once; d_call: .; j_call: TRBJ1-6; v_call: TRBV6-5; cdr3_aa: CASSYSGGRLNSPLHF; cdr3_nt: TGTGCCAGCAGTTACTCGGGGGGCAGGTTGAATTCACCCCTCCACTTT
clone_size: .; d_call: .; j_call: TRBJ1-6; v_call: TRBV3-1/TRBV3-2; cdr3_aa: CASSQGRRPSSYNSPLHF; cdr3_nt: TGTGCCAGCAGCCAAGGTCGCAGGCCCAGCTCCTATAATTCACCCCTCCACTTT
clone_size: .; d_call: .; j_call: TRBJ1-2; v_call: TRBV30; cdr3_aa: CAWSARDFNYGYTF; cdr3_nt: TGTGCCTGGAGTGCAAGGGATTTTAACTATGGCTACACCTTC
clone_size: .; d_call: .; j_call: TRBJ2-2; v_call: TRBV5-1; cdr3_aa: CASSFRSNTGELFF; cdr3_nt: TGCGCCAGCAGCTTCCGGTCGAACACCGGGGAGCTGTTTTTT
clone_size: once; d_call: .; j_call: TRBJ1-6; v_call: TRBV6-5; cdr3_aa: CASQGTPNNSPLHF; cdr3_nt: TGTGCCAGCCAAGGGACACCTAATAATTCACCCCTCCACTTT
clone_size: .; d_call: .; j_call: TRBJ1-1; v_call: TRBV5-1; cdr3_aa: CASSLGSVPEAFF; cdr3_nt: TGCGCCAGCAGCTTGGGTTCAGTCCCAGAAGCTTTCTTT
clone_size: .; d_call: .; j_call: TRBJ1-6; v_call: TRBV5-5; cdr3_aa: CASSLGVKNSPLHF; cdr3_nt: TGTGCCAGCAGCTTGGGAGTGAAGAATTCACCCCTCCACTTT
clone_size: .; d_call: TRBD2; j_call: TRBJ2-1; v_call: TRBV9; cdr3_aa: CASSELAGVYNEQFF; cdr3_nt: TGTGCCAGCAGCGAACTAGCGGGGGTCTACAATGAGCAGTTCTTC
clone_size: .; d_call: TRBD2; j_call: TRBJ2-1; v_call: TRBV4-2; cdr3_aa: CASSHATGTRGAYYNEQFF; cdr3_nt: TGTGCCAGCAGCCACGCTACCGGGACTAGAGGGGCCTACTACAATGAGCAGTTCTTC
clone_size: .; d_call: TRBD2; j_call: TRBJ2-2; v_call: TRBV5-1; cdr3_aa: CASSLTSGVTGELFF; cdr3_nt: TGCGCCAGCAGCTTGACTAGCGGGGTAACCGGGGAGCTGTTTTTT
clone_size: .; d_call: .; j_call: TRBJ1-3; v_call: TRBV18; cdr3_aa: CASLPTYGVGNTIYF; cdr3_nt: TGTGCCAGCCTTCCGACCTACGGGGTGGGAAACACCATATATTTT
clone_size: .; d_call: TRBD2; j_call: TRBJ2-1; v_call: TRBV7-3; cdr3_aa: CASSPGGGYEQFF; cdr3_nt: TGTGCCAGCAGCCCCGGGGGGGGCTATGAGCAGTTCTTC
clone_size: once; d_call: .; j_call: TRBJ1-2; v_call: TRBV7-2; cdr3_aa: CASSLGGGTDYGYTF; cdr3_nt: TGTGCCAGCAGCTTAGGTGGGGGGACCGACTATGGCTACACCTTC
clone_size: .; d_call: .; j_call: TRBJ2-3; v_call: TRBV2; cdr3_aa: CASSEIGAQDTQYF; cdr3_nt: TGTGCCAGCAGTGAAATTGGGGCACAAGATACGCAGTATTTT
clone_size: .; d_call: .; j_call: TRBJ1-2; v_call: TRBV29-1; cdr3_aa: CSVTENYGYTF; cdr3_nt: TGCAGCGTCACAGAGAACTATGGCTACACCTTC
clone_size: .; d_call: .; j_call: TRBJ1-6; v_call: TRBV7-9; cdr3_aa: CASSFRGRDSPLHF; cdr3_nt: TGTGCCAGCAGCTTTAGGGGCCGGGATTCACCCCTCCACTTT
clone_size: .; d_call: .; j_call: TRBJ1-4; v_call: TRBV29-1; cdr3_aa: CSADRNEKLFF; cdr3_nt: TGCAGCGCCGACAGAAATGAAAAACTGTTTTTT